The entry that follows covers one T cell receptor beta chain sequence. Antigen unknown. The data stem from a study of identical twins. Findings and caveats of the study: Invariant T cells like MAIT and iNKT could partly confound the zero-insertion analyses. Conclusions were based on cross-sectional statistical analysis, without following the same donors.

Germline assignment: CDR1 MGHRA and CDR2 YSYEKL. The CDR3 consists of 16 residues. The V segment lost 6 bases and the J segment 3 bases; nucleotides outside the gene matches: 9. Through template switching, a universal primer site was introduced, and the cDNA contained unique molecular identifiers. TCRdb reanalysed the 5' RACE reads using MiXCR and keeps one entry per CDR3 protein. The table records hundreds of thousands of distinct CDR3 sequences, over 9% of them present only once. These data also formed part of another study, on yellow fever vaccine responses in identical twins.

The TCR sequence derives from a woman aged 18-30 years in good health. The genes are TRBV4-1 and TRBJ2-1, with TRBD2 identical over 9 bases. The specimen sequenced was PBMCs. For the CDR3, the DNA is TGCGCCAGCAGAGGGGATAGCGGGAGTCACTACAATGAGCAGTTCTTC. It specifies CASRGDSGSHYNEQFF.